One sample yielded the 26 T cell receptor beta chains listed below, sequenced in a study of CD8 T cells in ankylosing spondylitis. No antigen is known for these receptors. MiXCR was run by TCRdb on the 5' RACE reads, yielding one entry per CDR3 protein. This sample has some 800,000 distinct CDR3 sequences, with approximately 12% found just once. Study-wide results and caveats: Blood of patients with ankylosing spondylitis appeared to be characterized by a TCR beta motif of several highly homologous variants.

The sequencing input was blood, either unsorted or a sorted T cell fraction (not recorded which). The receptors here all came from a male donor with ankylosing spondylitis.

This clonotype occurred a few times. The chain couples TRBV18 to TRBJ1-5, with a weak D call TRBD1 (5 bases). Germline V gene lookup returns CDR1 KGHSH and CDR2 LQKENI. This CDR3 is 16 amino acids long. Trimming took 2 bases from V and 6 from J, leaving 17 bases between them. DNA for the CDR3: TGTGCCAGCTCACCAAGGGAGTCAGGGAGTATTCAGCCCCAGCATTTT. It codes for CASSPRESGSIQPQHF.

This clonotype appeared a few times. V usage is TRBV7-2 and J usage is TRBJ1-2; D possibly corresponds to TRBD1 (6 bases). The CDR3 length is 14 residues. From germline, CDR1 is SGHTA and CDR2 FQGNSA. Between the trimmed V and J ends, which lost 2 bases and 1 base, there was a span of 8 bases. CDR3 nucleotides: TGTGCCAGCAGCTTACAGGGGTTTAACTATGGCTACACCTTC. Protein sequence: CASSLQGFNYGYTF.

DNA of the CDR3: TGCAGTGCTAGGTCCCGGGGGGGACAAGAGACCCAGTACTTC. This translates into CSARSRGGQETQYF. V gene TRBV20-1 combines with J gene TRBJ2-5; TRBD2 aligns across 8 bases. CDR1 and CDR2 from the germline V gene are DFQATT and SNEGSKA (reference sequence). The junction had 5 bases not matched to a gene; V was cut back by 3 bases and J by 2 bases. CDR3 size: 14 residues.

The chain combines TRBV11-2 with TRBJ2-1, with D hard to call. This CDR3 is 12 amino acids long. Germline V gives CDR1 SGHAT, CDR2 FQNNGV. Trimming shortened V by 5 bases and J by 6 bases, and 8 bases separated the two germline ends. As DNA, the CDR3 is TGTGCCAGCAGCCCCTTGAGCAATGAGCAGTTCTTC. Protein sequence: CASSPLSNEQFF.

This chain connects TRBV6-2 or TRBV6-3 to TRBJ2-2; tentative D call: TRBD2 (6 bases). Trimming removed 0 bases from V and 1 base from J, with 9 bases in between. The germline V gene has CDR1 MNHEY and CDR2 SVGEGT. The CDR3 contains 16 residues. CDR3 sequence (DNA): TGTGCCAGCAGTTACTCGCGGGATAAGAACACCGGGGAGCTGTTTTTT. Its protein is CASSYSRDKNTGELFF.

This sequence joins TRBV5-1 and TRBJ2-1, with unresolved D. The CDR3 is 16 amino acids. Germline V gene data show CDR1 as SGHRS and CDR2 as YFSETQ. Trimming left V 4 bases short and J 2 bases short, with 16 bases between. The CDR3 is CASSHRKDLAYNEQFF. CDR3 nucleotide sequence: TGCGCCAGCAGCCATCGAAAGGACCTCGCCTACAATGAGCAGTTCTTC.

J is TRBJ2-1 and V is TRBV9; D might be TRBD2 (5 bases). There are 15 residues in the CDR3. Germline-derived CDR1 and CDR2 are SGDLS and YYNGEE. Trimming left V 4 bases short and J 9 bases short, with 20 bases between. CDR3 region: CASSPRTPQVGEQFF. CDR3 nucleotide sequence: TGTGCCAGCAGCCCCCGGACTCCCCAGGTGGGTGAGCAGTTCTTC.

This clonotype was counted a few times. The chain employs TRBV28 and TRBJ2-1; TRBD1 or TRBD2 may be the D gene (5 bases each). Germline lookup yields CDR1 MDHEN and CDR2 SYDVKM. The CDR3 contains 15 residues. V was pared by 0 bases and J by 10 bases, with 16 bases between. CDR3 in DNA: TGTGCCAGCAGTTTATGGTCCCAGGGAGAGGACGAGCAGTTCTTC. As protein: CASSLWSQGEDEQFF.

In regard to this clonotype: One end of the junction fails to match germline, which may point to a read error. The chain uses TRBV6-6 and TRBJ2-3; D is undetermined. CDR1 is MNHNY and CDR2 is SVGAGI in the germline V gene (reference sequence). There are 8 residues in the CDR3. CDR3 sequence (DNA): TGTGCCAGCGGATGGGGTGTCTTT. Translation gives CASGWGVF.

This chain joins TRBV6-6 and TRBJ2-7; D is perhaps TRBD2 (5 bases). The CDR3 contains 11 residues. V lost 10 bases to trimming and J lost 2 bases, with 9 bases between them. Looked up from germline, CDR1 is MNHNY and CDR2 is SVGAGI (reference sequence). This chain's CDR3 is CATEGAYEQYF. The CDR3 DNA is TGTGCCACCGAGGGAGCCTACGAGCAGTACTTC.

The chain has TRBV20-1 and TRBJ1-1; possible D gene TRBD1, 5 bases. Germline-derived CDR1 and CDR2 are DFQATT and SNEGSKA (reference sequence). V lost 1 base and J lost 8, with 17 bases in between. This CDR3 is built from 14 residues. CDR3 sequence reads: CSARGGTSPLEAFF. The CDR3 DNA reads TGCAGTGCTAGAGGTGGGACGAGCCCTTTAGAAGCTTTCTTT.

In its sample, this clonotype was seen a few times. This chain connects TRBV4-2 to TRBJ2-3; D remains unclear. Trimming removed 0 bases from V and 9 bases from J, with 13 bases in between. CDR1 and CDR2 (germline): LGHNA, YNFKEQ. This CDR3 has 14 amino acids. CDR3 sequence (DNA): TGTGCCAGCAGCCAAGAGAGGAGCTCCGACACGCAGTATTTT. Its translation: CASSQERSSDTQYF.

This clonotype was detected only a few times. The chain carries TRBV20-1 and TRBJ1-5, with no clear D. This CDR3 is built from 14 residues. The V end lost 0 bases, the J end lost 4 bases, and 10 bases lay between the germline ends. The germline V gene encodes CDR1 DFQATT and CDR2 SNEGSKA (reference sequence). This CDR3 is CSARDYGPNQPQHF. As DNA, the CDR3 is TGCAGTGCTAGAGACTACGGCCCGAATCAGCCCCAGCATTTT.

This clonotype was observed a handful of times. The rearrangement links TRBV5-1 to TRBJ2-3, with 13 bases lining up with TRBD2. Germline lookup yields CDR1 SGHRS and CDR2 YFSETQ. Trimming at V came to 0 bases and at J to 4 bases, leaving 2 bases not matched to a gene. This CDR3 region has 16 residues. The CDR3 loop reads CASSLGGLAGADTQYF. As DNA, the CDR3 is TGCGCCAGCAGCTTGGGCGGACTAGCGGGAGCAGATACGCAGTATTTT. Combining the CDR3 with reference TRBV5-1 and TRBJ2-3 gives the whole variable domain KAGVTQTPRYLIKTRGQQVTLSCSPISGHRSVSWYQQTPGQGLQFLFEYFSETQRNKGNFPGRFSGRQFSNSRSEMNVSTLELGDSALYLCASSLGGLAGADTQYFGPGTRLTVL.

The chain joins TRBV20-1 to TRBJ1-2; TRBD1 aligns across 9 bases. Germline trimming cut 0 bases from V and 6 bases from J; bases unmatched to any gene: 11. CDR1 is DFQATT and CDR2 is SNEGSKA in the germline V gene (reference sequence). The CDR3 runs to 16 residues. This CDR3 reads CSARDMRGQGEDGYTF. The CDR3 region has the DNA TGCAGTGCTAGAGATATGAGGGGACAGGGTGAGGATGGCTACACCTTC.

The chain employs TRBV6-1 and TRBJ2-5; 7 nucleotides agree with TRBD2. V gave up 5 bases and J gave up 4 bases; unmatched junction bases: 10. CDR3 size: 15 residues. Germline lookup yields CDR1 MNHNS and CDR2 SASEGT. In DNA form, the CDR3 reads TGTGCCAGCAGTCGGTCGGGCGGGAGAGGAGAGACCCAGTACTTC. It codes for CASSRSGGRGETQYF.

V is TRBV5-1 and J is TRBJ1-2, with TRBD1 matching 7 bases. The germline gives CDR1 SGHRS, CDR2 YFSETQ. This CDR3 is 15 amino acids long. After removal of 0 bases from V and 1 base from J, the junction contained 3 bases not matched to a gene. The CDR3 DNA is TGCGCCAGCAGCTTGGGCCAGGGGGTTAACTATGGCTACACCTTC. It codes for CASSLGQGVNYGYTF.

This clonotype showed up just a few times. The rearrangement joins TRBV14 to TRBJ2-7; no definite D call. The germline V gene has CDR1 SGHDN and CDR2 FVKESK. Trimming took off 0 bases at V and 3 bases at J, with 12 bases between the two ends. The CDR3 is 15 residues long. The CDR3 here is CASSQDWARFYEQYF. CDR3 nucleotide sequence: TGTGCCAGCAGCCAAGATTGGGCGAGATTCTACGAGCAGTACTTC.

This clonotype was counted at least ten times. The chain uses TRBV20-1 and TRBJ1-2; D gene unclear. CDR1 is DFQATT, CDR2 SNEGSKA, per germline (reference sequence). This CDR3 spans 12 amino acids. V was cut by 3 bases and J by 2 bases, with 7 bases left in between. CDR3 in amino acids: CSASNQNYGYTF. In DNA form, the CDR3 reads TGCAGTGCTAGCAACCAGAACTATGGCTACACCTTC.

In its sample, this clonotype was seen a few times. The chain recombines TRBV5-1 with TRBJ2-5; D assignment may be TRBD1 or TRBD2 (5 bases each). CDR1 is SGHRS, CDR2 YFSETQ, per germline. The CDR3 covers 16 residues. Trimming cost V 4 bases and J 1 base, with 17 bases left between them. The CDR3 coding sequence is TGCGCCAGCAGCACCTCAGGGTTCCGGGGCCAAGAGACCCAGTACTTC. Its protein is CASSTSGFRGQETQYF.

This chain links TRBV28 with TRBJ2-1; D possibly corresponds to TRBD2 (5 bases). The CDR3 totals 12 residues. Germline V CDR1 and CDR2: MDHEN, SYDVKM. Between the trimmed V and J ends, which lost 10 bases and 2 bases, there was a span of 9 bases. Here the CDR3 DNA reads TGTGCCACCAGAGGGCCCTACAATGAGCAGTTCTTC. Its translation is CATRGPYNEQFF.

The J gene is TRBJ1-5, the V gene TRBV28; a weak D match, TRBD1 (5 bases). Trimming stripped 4 bases from V and 1 base from J, with 20 bases between. The length of the CDR3 is 18 residues. The germline gives CDR1 MDHEN, CDR2 SYDVKM. CDR3 nucleotides: TGTGCCAGCAGTTGGACATACTACAACCCAACGAGCAATCAGCCCCAGCATTTT. Amino acids: CASSWTYYNPTSNQPQHF.

The rearrangement links TRBV6-5 to TRBJ2-1, with TRBD2 as a possible D gene (6 bases). V lost 6 bases and J 6 bases, leaving 9 bases between the germline ends. Germline CDR1 reads MNHEY; CDR2 reads SVGAGI. The length of the CDR3 is 12 residues. The CDR3 loop is CASSRGFNEQFF. CDR3 coding DNA: TGTGCCAGCAGCCGGGGGTTCAATGAGCAGTTCTTC.

This clonotype occurred a few times. The rearrangement links TRBV28 to TRBJ1-5, with 8 bases matching TRBD1. Germline V gene sequence: CDR1 MDHEN, CDR2 SYDVKM. The J segment lost 13 bases and the V segment lost 3 bases, leaving 11 bases of the junction unmatched. The CDR3 contains 14 residues. CDR3 region: CASSFAGGTGQQHF. CDR3 bases: TGTGCCAGCAGTTTTGCTGGTGGGACAGGCCAACAGCATTTT.

The chain uses TRBV18 and TRBJ2-1, with D unclear. This CDR3 is 14 amino acids long. The V gene's germline CDR1 is KGHSH and CDR2 LQKENI. V was cut by 2 bases and J by 4 bases, with 9 bases left in between. The CDR3 protein is CASSPRPVYNEQFF. For the CDR3, the DNA is TGTGCCAGCTCACCAAGGCCAGTATACAATGAGCAGTTCTTC.

V is TRBV11-2 and J is TRBJ2-3; D remains unclear. V lost 5 bases and J lost 0, with 9 bases in between. This CDR3 contains 14 residues. Per the germline V gene, CDR1 is SGHAT and CDR2 is FQNNGV. The CDR3 sequence is CASSPLFSTDTQYF. As DNA, the CDR3 is TGTGCCAGCAGCCCTCTCTTTAGCACAGATACGCAGTATTTT.